The entry below describes one T cell receptor (beta chain). These data are taken from a study of blood T cell repertoires in COVID-19. As for the study in general: In each case, the material was cDNA or gDNA derived from T cells, B-cell-depleted T cells, or PBMCs.

Here immunoSEQ multiplex PCR was the method, and the copy in TCRdb shows in-frame clones only, minus some. This sample has fewer than 450,000 clones; roughly 89% occur once, and the top ten carry 3% to 4%. Germline values: CDR1 MRHNA, CDR2 SNTAGT. The CDR3 sequence is 15 residues long. V lost 6 bases and J lost 4, with 16 bases in between. The origin of this receptor is a woman between 18 and 29 years old who had recovered from COVID-19. The source material was peripheral blood. The chain uses TRBV6-4 and TRBJ2-1; D is perhaps TRBD2 (5 bases). In DNA, the CDR3 is TGTGCCAGCAGCCACGGGGTGCGCGGGTACAATGAGCAGTTCTTC. Residues: CASSHGVRGYNEQFF.